The 5 T cell receptor beta chains listed next were all sequenced from one sample in a study of T cell responses to AZD1222 COVID-19 vaccine. TCRdb's table, derived via immunoSEQ multiplex PCR, lists solely in-frame clones and lacks some. The sample lists around 140,000 clones, 91% occurring once. The sample consisted of peripheral blood, taken 28 days after the second AZD1222 dose. These receptor sequences come from an adult who received the AZD1222 COVID-19 vaccine.

The chain employs TRBV7-9 and TRBJ2-7, with D perhaps matching TRBD2 (6 bases). Deletions cut 4 bases from V and 2 bases from J, with 12 bases between. CDR3 size: 14 residues. Germline CDR1 SEHNR, CDR2 FQNEAQ (reference sequence). The CDR3 region is CASSSRAGPYEQYV. The CDR3 DNA reads as TGTGCCAGCAGCTCCCGCGCGGGGCCCTACGAGCAGTACGTC.

This clone was counted only a few times. This chain links TRBV4-1 with TRBJ1-2, with D tentatively TRBD1 (5 bases). Germline V lookup: CDR1 MGHRA, CDR2 YSYEKL. The V end lost 2 bases, the J end lost 6 bases, and 16 bases lay between the germline ends. This CDR3 is 15 amino acids long. The CDR3 region is CASSQRDWGGNGYTF. In nucleotides, the CDR3 is TGCGCCAGCAGCCAAAGAGATTGGGGGGGTAATGGCTACACCTTC.

V usage is TRBV4-1 and J usage is TRBJ1-2; D is possibly TRBD1 (6 bases). The V gene lost 0 bases and the J gene lost 9 bases, with 14 bases spanning the gap. The germline V gene encodes CDR1 MGHRA and CDR2 YSYEKL. This CDR3 has 14 amino acids. The CDR3 here is CASSQDGTWVSYTF. Here the CDR3 DNA reads TGCGCCAGCAGCCAAGACGGGACATGGGTGAGCTACACCTTC.

This chain connects TRBV19 to TRBJ2-4; D remains unclear. V shed 2 bases and J shed 6 bases, with 5 bases lying between them. The CDR3 consists of 12 residues. The germline gives CDR1 LNHDA, CDR2 SQIVND (reference sequence). The CDR3 loop is CASSIMPNIQYF. For the CDR3, the DNA is TGTGCCAGTAGTATAATGCCAAACATTCAGTACTTC.

V gene TRBV30 combines with J gene TRBJ2-3; 7 nucleotides line up with TRBD1. Germline loops: CDR1 GTSNPN, CDR2 SVGIG (reference sequence). The CDR3 length is 13 residues. The ends lost 3 bases at V and 6 bases at J; junction bases unmatched: 6. CDR3 sequence: CAWSQGGIDTQYF. In DNA form, the CDR3 reads TGTGCCTGGAGCCAAGGGGGCATCGATACGCAGTATTTT. The whole variable domain, filled in from reference TRBV30 and TRBJ2-3, reads SQTIHQWPATLVQPVGSPLSLECTVEGTSNPNLYWYRQAAGRGLQLLFYSVGIGQISSEVPQNLSASRPQDRQFILSSKKLLLSDSGFYLCAWSQGGIDTQYFGPGTRLTVL.